Below are 32 T cell receptor beta chains sequenced from a single sample in a study of CXCR3-negative and CXCR3-positive naive CD8 T cells (dated by TCRdb to about 2019). No cognate antigen is known for these TCRs. The full study reports these points: TRB CDR3s from CXCR3-positive naive cells showed higher hydrophobicity (lower Kidera factor 4), lower energy, and higher strength and volume indices than CXCR3-negative naive cells.

The sequencing machine was a NextSeq 550. The Human TCR Profiling Kit (MiLaboratory) was used to make UMI-labeled 5' RACE TRB cDNA libraries. The reads, reprocessed by TCRdb, yield one row per CDR3 protein sequence and no DNA. The sample's records list 100,000 to 150,000 distinct CDR3 sequences. The ten largest account for roughly 0.6% of the sample. Sequenced sample: naive CXCR3+ CD8+ T cells from blood. Reading the label with the study, this specimen's cell subset or site is: CD45RO-CCR7+CD27+CD95- naive CD8+ T cells expressing CXCR3 (TNR3+). The receptors were sampled from a human donor in good health. Some clones in this sample may be carry-over from other donors' samples.

The V and J genes are TRBV28 and TRBJ1-1; TCRdb gives TRBD1 as the D gene, but with no DNA this cannot be confirmed. The CDR3 loop spans 16 amino acids. The germline V gene encodes CDR1 MDHEN and CDR2 SYDVKM. The CDR3 spells CASSFSRVVVGTEAFF.

The J gene is TRBJ1-4, the V gene TRBV4-3; the D call of TRBD1 rests on TCRdb alone, since no DNA is present to check it. Germline CDR1 is LGHNA and CDR2 is YSLEER. The CDR3 covers 15 residues. The CDR3 spells CASSQVIRGDEKLFF.

This chain connects TRBV28 to TRBJ2-7; TCRdb outputs TRBD2, but without DNA this stays unchecked. Germline V lookup: CDR1 MDHEN, CDR2 SYDVKM. CDR3 length equals 14 residues. This CDR3 reads CASSTLAGDSEQYF.

The chain combines TRBV14 with TRBJ2-1; TCRdb's D call, TRBD2, is unchecked because there is no DNA. The V gene's germline CDR1 is SGHDN and CDR2 FVKESK. The CDR3 covers 17 residues. This CDR3 is CASSQGVYSGTYNEQFF.

The V gene is TRBV14, the J gene TRBJ1-6; no DNA is available, so the TRBD1 call from TCRdb remains unchecked. The germline gives CDR1 SGHDN, CDR2 FVKESK. CDR3 length: 16 amino acids. The CDR3 loop reads CASSQTRTGTRTPLHF.

The chain uses TRBV5-8 and TRBJ2-5; there is no DNA to check the TCRdb D call of TRBD1. This CDR3 spans 15 amino acids. Germline V gene data show CDR1 as SGHTS and CDR2 as YDEGEE. The CDR3 reads CASSRPGTGQETQYF.

The J gene is TRBJ2-3, the V gene TRBV19. The CDR3 sequence is 14 residues long. CDR1 and CDR2 (germline): LNHDA, SQIVND (reference sequence). CDR3 sequence: CASSIFGGTDTQYF.

The chain employs TRBV12-3 or TRBV12-4 and TRBJ1-5; TCRdb's assignment of TRBD1 cannot be checked, as there is no DNA. This CDR3 has 15 amino acids. CDR3 protein: CASSPSSGWNQPQHF.

This sequence joins TRBV5-5 and TRBJ1-2. Germline V gene data show CDR1 as SGHKS and CDR2 as YYEKEE (reference sequence). The CDR3 is made up of 14 amino acids. The CDR3 loop is CASSLSGTGYGYTF.

The chain joins TRBV5-1 to TRBJ2-7; the TCRdb D gene call, TRBD1, has no DNA to confirm it. The CDR3 runs 16 residues. From germline, CDR1 is SGHRS and CDR2 YFSETQ. CDR3 amino acids: CASSLGSIGGSYGQYF. Together with reference TRBV5-1 and TRBJ2-7, the CDR3 gives the full variable domain: KAGVTQTPRYLIKTRGQQVTLSCSPISGHRSVSWYQQTPGQGLQFLFEYFSETQRNKGNFPGRFSGRQFSNSRSEMNVSTLELGDSALYLCASSLGSIGGSYGQYFGPGTRLTVT.

The V call is TRBV29-1, the J call TRBJ1-1; TCRdb gives TRBD1 as the D gene, but with no DNA this cannot be confirmed. CDR3 length: 11 residues. The germline V gene has CDR1 SQVTM and CDR2 ANQGSEA. The chain's CDR3 is CSGTGGAEAFF.

The chain uses TRBV3-1 and TRBJ1-4. Germline V gene data show CDR1 as LGHDT and CDR2 as YNNKEL (reference sequence). This CDR3 has 15 residues. CDR3 in amino acids: CASSITGTEFEKLFF.

The chain links TRBV20-1 to TRBJ2-2; TCRdb's assignment of TRBD2 cannot be checked, as there is no DNA. CDR1 and CDR2 from the germline V gene are DFQATT and SNEGSKA (reference sequence). The length of the CDR3 is 15 residues. The CDR3 spells CSARGLAGVTGELFF.

The chain carries TRBV29-1 and TRBJ2-1; TCRdb lists TRBD2, though no DNA is available to test this call. CDR1 and CDR2 (germline): SQVTM, ANQGSEA. The CDR3 totals 14 residues. The CDR3 loop is CSVIGTSGNNEQFF.

J is TRBJ1-3 and V is TRBV5-1. Germline values: CDR1 SGHRS, CDR2 YFSETQ. This CDR3 has 16 residues. The CDR3 is CASSLVAGGIGNTIYF.

The chain links TRBV29-1 to TRBJ1-1. The germline gives CDR1 SQVTM, CDR2 ANQGSEA. The CDR3 covers 11 residues. The chain's CDR3 is CSVAGSTEAFF. The variable domain in full, with the rest retrieved from reference TRBV29-1 and TRBJ1-1, is SAVISQKPSRDICQRGTSLTIQCQVDSQVTMMFWYRQQPGQSLTLIATANQGSEATYESGFVIDKFPISRPNLTFSTLTVSNMSPEDSSIYLCSVAGSTEAFFGQGTRLTVV.

This chain joins TRBV13 and TRBJ2-1; with no DNA, the TCRdb D assignment of TRBD2 cannot be verified. CDR3 length: 17 residues. Per the germline V gene, CDR1 is PRHDT and CDR2 is FYEKMQ (reference sequence). This CDR3 is CASIASLAGSSYNEQFF.

The V call is TRBV25-1, the J call TRBJ1-1. Germline values: CDR1 MGHDK, CDR2 SYGVNS. The CDR3 covers 14 residues. The CDR3 spells CASIREGSYTEAFF.

V usage is TRBV5-1 and J usage is TRBJ2-7; TCRdb's D gene call, TRBD1, goes unchecked for lack of DNA. The germline gives CDR1 SGHRS, CDR2 YFSETQ. This CDR3 is built from 16 residues. The CDR3 reads CASSLELARPSYEQYF.

The rearrangement uses TRBV12-3 or TRBV12-4 and TRBJ1-5; TCRdb's D gene call, TRBD1, goes unchecked for lack of DNA. This CDR3 has 17 amino acids. CDR3 sequence reads: CASSLYLRAGGDQPQHF.

This chain connects TRBV15 to TRBJ2-7. The CDR3 runs 13 residues. Germline lookup yields CDR1 LNHNV and CDR2 YYDKDF (reference sequence). The CDR3 protein is CATSVHNGYEQYF.

J is TRBJ2-7 and V is TRBV7-3; TCRdb calls TRBD1, which cannot be checked without DNA. CDR1 is SGHTA, CDR2 FQGTGA, per germline. The CDR3 consists of 15 residues. The CDR3 sequence is CASSLRQGARNEQYF.

The rearrangement joins TRBV14 to TRBJ1-1; TCRdb picks TRBD1, but there is no DNA to check that call. Germline V CDR1 and CDR2: SGHDN, FVKESK. The CDR3 runs to 13 residues. The CDR3 is CASSWTGGTEAFF.

The chain joins TRBV6-2 or TRBV6-3 to TRBJ1-1; the TCRdb D gene call, TRBD1, has no DNA to confirm it. Per the germline V gene, CDR1 is MNHEY and CDR2 is SVGEGT. The CDR3 sequence is 16 residues long. CDR3 region: CASSHEGRGLNTEAFF.

This rearrangement joins TRBV30 to TRBJ1-2. Germline CDR1 is GTSNPN and CDR2 is SVGIG (reference sequence). The CDR3 contains 13 residues. The CDR3 region is CAWSSLPGYGYTF.

The chain joins TRBV5-1 to TRBJ2-3. CDR1 is SGHRS, CDR2 YFSETQ, per germline. CDR3 length: 14 amino acids. The CDR3 sequence is CASSSLLLADTQYF.

This rearrangement joins TRBV5-1 to TRBJ2-3; TCRdb selects TRBD2, and the lack of DNA leaves this call unchecked. The germline CDR1 and CDR2 sequences are SGHRS and YFSETQ. The CDR3 runs 15 residues. CDR3 in amino acids: CASSLVGTITDTQYF.

The CDR3 loop is CASSSPEGEAFF. This chain connects TRBV11-2 to TRBJ1-1; lacking DNA, the TRBD1 call made by TCRdb goes unchecked. This CDR3 region has 12 residues. Germline assignment: CDR1 SGHAT and CDR2 FQNNGV.

This clonotype is deemed medium-sized by its frequency. The CDR3 here is CASSLAGTENTEAFF. This chain connects TRBV7-6 to TRBJ1-1. The CDR3 spans 15 residues. Germline V lookup: CDR1 SGHVS, CDR2 FNYEAQ. The whole variable domain, filled in from reference TRBV7-6 and TRBJ1-1, reads GAGVSQSPRYKVTKRGQDVALRCDPISGHVSLYWYRQALGQGPEFLTYFNYEAQQDKSGLPNDRFSAERPEGSISTLTIQRTEQRDSAMYRCASSLAGTENTEAFFGQGTRLTVV.

The rearrangement links TRBV7-9 to TRBJ2-7; the TRBD1 assignment by TCRdb is unverifiable without DNA. This CDR3 has 14 amino acids. Germline V CDR1 and CDR2: SEHNR, FQNEAQ (reference sequence). The CDR3 region is CASSLRQGVYEQYF.

This chain connects TRBV6-2 or TRBV6-3 to TRBJ2-7; TCRdb picks TRBD1, but there is no DNA to check that call. The germline V gene encodes CDR1 MNHEY and CDR2 SVGEGT. The CDR3 extends over 16 amino acids. The CDR3: CASSLEVDRGRHEQYF.

V is TRBV5-1 and J is TRBJ2-5; TCRdb designates TRBD1, a call that cannot be tested without DNA. Germline CDR1 reads SGHRS; CDR2 reads YFSETQ. The CDR3 is 16 residues long. The CDR3 region is CASSLPTGGFEETQYF.